Described below is a single T cell receptor (beta chain) sequence and its context. Its specificity is unknown. This record belongs to a study of vaccination and CD4 T cells after COVID-19. The wider study: Collection of post-vaccine samples followed dose two by a median roughly 72 days, spanning a range of 14 to 241. No peptide, an HIV-1 Nef pool, or a CEFX pool was what each control culture received.

Treatment noted: roughly 10-day PBMC culture with coronavirus spike peptide pools or control peptides (ViraFEST assay). Once obtained from cultured CD4+ T cells, the DNA was sequenced using the Oncomine TCR Beta short-read assay. TCRdb processed the PCR reads anew with MiXCR; each CDR3 protein has one entry. The sample lists around 5,000 distinct CDR3 sequences; around 50% were seen once. The germline CDR1 and CDR2 sequences are SGHRS and YFSETQ. V lost 0 bases and J lost 5, with 11 bases in between. The CDR3 length is 14 residues. Study outcomes and limitations: A median approximately 86% of convalescent patients' SARS-CoV-2-reactive clones emerged only after vaccination.

The source is a human donor who had recovered from COVID-19. J is TRBJ1-1 and V is TRBV5-1; unclear D gene. The sample consisted of CD4+ T cells from blood, cultured in vitro. CDR3 nucleotides: TGCGCCAGCAGCTTGGTTCAGCGGGCTACTGAAGCTTTCTTT. This encodes CASSLVQRATEAFF. The whole variable domain, remainder taken from reference TRBV5-1 and TRBJ1-1, is KAGVTQTPRYLIKTRGQQVTLSCSPISGHRSVSWYQQTPGQGLQFLFEYFSETQRNKGNFPGRFSGRQFSNSRSEMNVSTLELGDSALYLCASSLVQRATEAFFGQGTRLTVV.